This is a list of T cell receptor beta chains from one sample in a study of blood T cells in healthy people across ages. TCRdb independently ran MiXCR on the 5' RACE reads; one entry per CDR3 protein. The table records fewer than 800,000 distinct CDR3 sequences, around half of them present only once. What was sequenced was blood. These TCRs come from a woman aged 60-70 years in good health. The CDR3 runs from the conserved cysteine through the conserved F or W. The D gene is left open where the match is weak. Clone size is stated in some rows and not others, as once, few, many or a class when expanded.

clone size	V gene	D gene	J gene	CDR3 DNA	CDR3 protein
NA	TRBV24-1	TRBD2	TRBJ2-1	TGTGCCACCAGTGATGTGGCGGGAGCGTCCAATGAGCAGTTCTTC	CATSDVAGASNEQFF
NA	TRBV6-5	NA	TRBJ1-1	TGTGCCAGCAGTTACGGCAGGGTATGGACTGAAGCTTTCTTT	CASSYGRVWTEAFF
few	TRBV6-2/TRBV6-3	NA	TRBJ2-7	TGTGCCAGCAGTGACTATGGAAGAGGGTACGAGCAGTACTTC	CASSDYGRGYEQYF
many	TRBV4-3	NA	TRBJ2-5	TGCGCCAGCAGCCAGTCCGGCAATCCCACTAGTCCAGAGACCCAGTACTTC	CASSQSGNPTSPETQYF
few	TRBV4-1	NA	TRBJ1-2	TGCGCCAGCAGCCAAGCTAGAGAAAGGGGGATCTATGGCTACACCTTC	CASSQARERGIYGYTF
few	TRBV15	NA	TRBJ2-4	TGTGCCACCAGCGCTGGATTAACAGGGTTTGGAAACATTCAGTACTTC	CATSAGLTGFGNIQYF
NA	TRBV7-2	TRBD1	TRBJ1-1	TGTGCCAGCAGCTTAGCGGACGGATCGGACAGGGCTTTCTTT	CASSLADGSDRAFF
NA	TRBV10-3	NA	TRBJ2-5	TGTGCCATCAGTGAGTCGACGCTACAAGAGACCCAGTACTTC	CAISESTLQETQYF
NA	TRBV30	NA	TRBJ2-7	TGTGCCGGCATAGCGGCCTACAATGAGCAGTACTTC	CAGIAAYNEQYF
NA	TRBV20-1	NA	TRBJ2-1	TGCAGTGCTAGAGAGGGGCCCCCCTACAATGAGCAGTTCTTC	CSAREGPPYNEQFF
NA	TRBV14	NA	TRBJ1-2	TGTGCCAGCAGCCAAGGGCAGGGAAAGGGCTACACCTTC	CASSQGQGKGYTF
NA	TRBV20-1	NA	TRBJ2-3	TGCAGTGCTAGGCATGCCTCCCCTAGCACAGATACGCAGTATTTT	CSARHASPSTDTQYF
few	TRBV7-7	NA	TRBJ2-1	TGTGCTAGCAGCCCTAGGGAAGGCCAACAGTTCTTC	CASSPREGQQFF
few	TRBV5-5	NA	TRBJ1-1	TGTGCCAGCAGCCGGGGGGCAGGACTAATGAACACTGAAGCTTTCTTT	CASSRGAGLMNTEAFF
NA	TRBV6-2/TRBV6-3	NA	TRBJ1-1	TGTGCCAGCAGTTACGTAGGGTTGACGAACACTGAAGCTTTCTTT	CASSYVGLTNTEAFF
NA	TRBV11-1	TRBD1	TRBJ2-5	TGTGCCAGCAGTTCTGATCAGGGGGACAGGCAGTACTTC	CASSSDQGDRQYF
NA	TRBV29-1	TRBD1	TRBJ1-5	TGCAGCGTCCGGGACAGGACGGGTCAGCCCCAGCATTTT	CSVRDRTGQPQHF
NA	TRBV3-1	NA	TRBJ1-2	TGTGCCAGCAGCCCAGGGCAGGCGCTCTATGGCTACACCTTC	CASSPGQALYGYTF
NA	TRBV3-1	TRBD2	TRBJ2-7	TGTGCCAGCAGCCGGGCCGGACCTAGCGGGAGGTACGAGCAGTACTTC	CASSRAGPSGRYEQYF
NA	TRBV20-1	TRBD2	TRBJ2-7	TGCAGTGTCCCAGCGGGAGGGTTTTACTCCTACGAGCAGTACTTC	CSVPAGGFYSYEQYF
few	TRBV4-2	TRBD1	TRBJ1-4	TGTGCCAGCAGCCAGGGACAGGGGGCAACTAATGAAAAACTGTTTTTT	CASSQGQGATNEKLFF
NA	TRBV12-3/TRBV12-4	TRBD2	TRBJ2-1	TGTGCCAGCAGTCCCCTAGCGGGAGAGGGAAATGAGCAGTTCTTC	CASSPLAGEGNEQFF
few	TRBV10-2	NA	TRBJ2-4	TGCGCCAGCAGTGACCCGATCAGGGATTCCAAAAACATTCAGTACTTC	CASSDPIRDSKNIQYF
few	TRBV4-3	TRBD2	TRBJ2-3	TGCGCCAGCAGCCAAGCACGGACTAGCGGGAGTACAGATACGCAGTATTTT	CASSQARTSGSTDTQYF